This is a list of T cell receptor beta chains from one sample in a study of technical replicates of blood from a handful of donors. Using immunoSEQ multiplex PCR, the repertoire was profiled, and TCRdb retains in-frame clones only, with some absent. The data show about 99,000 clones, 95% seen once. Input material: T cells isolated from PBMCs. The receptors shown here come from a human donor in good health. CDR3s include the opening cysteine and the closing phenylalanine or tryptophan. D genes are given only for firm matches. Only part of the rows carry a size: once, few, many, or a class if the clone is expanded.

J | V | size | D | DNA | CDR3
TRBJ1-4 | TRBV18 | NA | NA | TGTGCCAGCTCAGAGCGACTCAGCCCTAATGAAAAACTGTTTTTT | CASSERLSPNEKLFF
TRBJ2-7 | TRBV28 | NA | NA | TGTGCCAGCAGTCCCTGGGACTTCTCTTACGAGCAGTACTTC | CASSPWDFSYEQYF
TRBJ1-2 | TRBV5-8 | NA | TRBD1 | TGTGCCAGCAGCCCCGGACAGGACCCTAGCTATGGCTACACCTTC | CASSPGQDPSYGYTF
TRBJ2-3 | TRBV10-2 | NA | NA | TGCGCCAGCAGGGCTCTAGACACAGATACGCAGTATTTT | CASRALDTDTQYF
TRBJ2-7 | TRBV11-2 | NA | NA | TGTGCCAGCAGCGATTTATCGGGGAGAACTTACGAGCAGTACTTC | CASSDLSGRTYEQYF
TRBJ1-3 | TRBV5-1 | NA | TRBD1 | TGCGCCAGCAGCCCCGGGACAGTGGGCTCTGGAAACACCATATATTTT | CASSPGTVGSGNTIYF
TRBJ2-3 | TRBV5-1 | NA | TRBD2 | TGCGCCAGCAGATCCAGCGGGAGGGGAACAGATACGCAGTATTTT | CASRSSGRGTDTQYF
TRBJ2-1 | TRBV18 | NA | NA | TGTGCCAGCTCACCACCGGAGTCGCTCTACAATGAGCAGTTCTTC | CASSPPESLYNEQFF
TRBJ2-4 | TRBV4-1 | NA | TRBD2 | TGCGCCAGCAGGGACCTAGCGGGTAAGGGATTTCAGTACTTC | CASRDLAGKGFQYF
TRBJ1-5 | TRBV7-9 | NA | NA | TGTGCCAGCAGCTCGTCCTCTTATCAGCCCCAGCATTTT | CASSSSSYQPQHF
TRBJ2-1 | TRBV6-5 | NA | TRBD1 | TGTGCCAGCAGTTACCGGGACAGGGTTGGTGAGCAGTTCTTC | CASSYRDRVGEQFF
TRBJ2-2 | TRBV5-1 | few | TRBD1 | TGCGCCAGCAGCTCGACAGGGTTCACGAACACCGGGGAGCTGTTTTTT | CASSSTGFTNTGELFF
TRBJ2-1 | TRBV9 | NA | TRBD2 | TGTGCCAGCAGCGTTGGACTAGCGGCAACCAATGAGCAGTTCTTC | CASSVGLAATNEQFF
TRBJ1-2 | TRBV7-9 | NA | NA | TGTGCCAGCAGCTTTGGGAGCTATGGCTACACCTTC | CASSFGSYGYTF
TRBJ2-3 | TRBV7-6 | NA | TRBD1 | TGTGCCAGCAGCCGGACAGGGGCGGGAGCAGATACGCAGTATTTT | CASSRTGAGADTQYF
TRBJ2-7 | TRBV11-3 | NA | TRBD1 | TGTGCCAGCAGCTTTGGGACAGGGTCCATCGAGCAGTACTTC | CASSFGTGSIEQYF
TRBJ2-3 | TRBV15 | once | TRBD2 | TGTGCCACCAGCAGAGAGGGGGTGGCGGGAGTAGGTGATACGCAGTATTTT | CATSREGVAGVGDTQYF
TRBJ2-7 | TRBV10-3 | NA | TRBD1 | TGTGCCATCAGTACGGGACAGGCCAACGAGCAGTACTTC | CAISTGQANEQYF
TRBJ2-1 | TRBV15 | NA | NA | TGTGCCACCAGCCCCCATGGGGGGAGCTCCTACAATGAGCAGTTCTTC | CATSPHGGSSYNEQFF
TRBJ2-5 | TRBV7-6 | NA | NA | TGTGCCAGCAGTTCATCAGAGACCCAGTACTTC | CASSSSETQYF
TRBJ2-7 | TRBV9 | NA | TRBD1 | TGTGCCAGCAGCGGACCGGGACAGGGAGTCGAGCAGTACTTC | CASSGPGQGVEQYF
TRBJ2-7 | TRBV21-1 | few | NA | TGTGCCAGCAGCACGCCCCCAGGGGACAGCCAGGAGGTGAGGTACTTC | CASSTPPGDSQEVRYF
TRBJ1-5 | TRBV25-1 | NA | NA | TGTGCCAGCAATGACGGACATCACAATCAGCCCCAGCATTTT | CASNDGHHNQPQHF
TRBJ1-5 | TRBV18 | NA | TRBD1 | TGTGCCAGCTCACCTACAGGGGGCGATTACTATAGCAATCAGCCCCAGCATTTT | CASSPTGGDYYSNQPQHF
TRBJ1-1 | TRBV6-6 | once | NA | TGTGCCAGCGATTTGCAGGGTAGAGCTTTCTTT | CASDLQGRAFF
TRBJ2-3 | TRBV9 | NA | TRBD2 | TGTGCCAGCAGCGTAGATCCTAGCGGGAGAACAGATACGCAGTATTTT | CASSVDPSGRTDTQYF
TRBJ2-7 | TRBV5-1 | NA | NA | TGCGCCAGCAGCGACACCTCCTACGAGCAGTACTTC | CASSDTSYEQYF
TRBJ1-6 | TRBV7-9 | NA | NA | TGTGCCAGCAGCTTCGAACAGATTAATTCACCCCTCCACTTT | CASSFEQINSPLHF
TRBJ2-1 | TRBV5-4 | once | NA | TGTGCCAGCAGCTACGCGGGGCAGGGCAATGAGCAGTTCTTC | CASSYAGQGNEQFF
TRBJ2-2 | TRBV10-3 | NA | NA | TGTGCCATCAGTGATACGACTACGAACACCGGGGAGCTGTTTTTT | CAISDTTTNTGELFF
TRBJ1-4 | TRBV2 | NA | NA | TGTGCCAGCACTAACAGGGCAACTAATGAAAAACTGTTTTTT | CASTNRATNEKLFF
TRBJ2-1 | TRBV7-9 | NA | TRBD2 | TGTGCCAGCAGCGTCACCGCCGGACTAGCGGGAGTAGATGAGCAGTTCTTC | CASSVTAGLAGVDEQFF
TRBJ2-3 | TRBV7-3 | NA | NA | TGTGCCAGCAGGCGCACTAGCACAGATACGCAGTATTTT | CASRRTSTDTQYF
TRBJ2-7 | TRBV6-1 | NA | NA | TGTGCCAGCAGTGAAGCCCCAGACAGGACCCCTCGGGAGCAGTACTTC | CASSEAPDRTPREQYF
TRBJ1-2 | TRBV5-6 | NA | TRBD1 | TGTGCCAGCAGCTTGGCAGGGGGATACGGCTACACCTTC | CASSLAGGYGYTF
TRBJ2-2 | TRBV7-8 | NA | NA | TGTGCCAGCAGCCCTAGGGTCTCCAGCAGGGACGGGGAGCTGTTTTTT | CASSPRVSSRDGELFF
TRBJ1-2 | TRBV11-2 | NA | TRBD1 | TGTGCCAGCAGATTGAACAGGGGAAGGGACTACACCTTC | CASRLNRGRDYTF
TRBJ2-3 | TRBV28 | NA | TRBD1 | TGTGCCAGCTCTTCTGGGACAGCTCTTGAAGATACGCAGTATTTT | CASSSGTALEDTQYF
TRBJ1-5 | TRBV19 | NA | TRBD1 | TGTGCCAGTAGTATAGGGCAGGGGGTTAATCAGCCCCAGCATTTT | CASSIGQGVNQPQHF
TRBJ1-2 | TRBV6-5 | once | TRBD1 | TGTGCCAGCAGTTACTCGAGAGGGACAGCGAACTATGGCTACACCTTC | CASSYSRGTANYGYTF
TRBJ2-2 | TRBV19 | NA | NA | TGTGCCAGTAGTGCAGAGGCGCTGATAGTCACCGGGGAGCTGTTTTTT | CASSAEALIVTGELFF
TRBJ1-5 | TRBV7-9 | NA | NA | TGTGCCACCCAACAGATTAGCAATCAGCCCCAGCATTTT | CATQQISNQPQHF
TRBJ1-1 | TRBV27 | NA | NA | TGTGCCAGCAGTTTCGGGGGGATCACTGAAGCTTTCTTT | CASSFGGITEAFF
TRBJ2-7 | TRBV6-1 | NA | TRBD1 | TGTGCCAGCAGTGTGGGACAGGGTCCCTACGAGCAGTACTTC | CASSVGQGPYEQYF
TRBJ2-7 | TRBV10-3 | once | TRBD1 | TGTGCCATCAGTGGGGGACAGTTTCCCACCTACGAGCAGTACTTC | CAISGGQFPTYEQYF
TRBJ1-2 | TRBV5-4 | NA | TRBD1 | TGTGCCAGCAGTCCTCAGACCGGGACAGGGGGCGATGGCTACACCTTC | CASSPQTGTGGDGYTF
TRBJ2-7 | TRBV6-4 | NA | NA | TGTGCCAGCAGTGAGGACATCTCCTACGAGCAGTACTTC | CASSEDISYEQYF
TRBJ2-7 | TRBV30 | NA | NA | TGTGCCTGGAGACAGGGCTCGTACGAGCAGTACTTC | CAWRQGSYEQYF
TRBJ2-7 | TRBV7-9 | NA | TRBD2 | TGTGCCAGCAGCCCCGGGACTAGCGGGAGTCACCACGAGCAGTACTTC | CASSPGTSGSHHEQYF